Shown below are 11 T cell receptor beta chains from a single sample sequenced in a study of blood T cells in healthy people across ages. A second PCR, run for about 7 to 11 cycles, used a sample-barcoded 5' primer plus a J-beta primer mix. TCRdb passed the 5' RACE reads through MiXCR, listing each CDR3 protein once. The table includes about 640,000 distinct CDR3 sequences, roughly 50% detected once. The sequencing sample was made of blood. Source of these receptors: a man aged 55 to 70 in good health.

V usage is TRBV14 and J usage is TRBJ1-2; D gene ambiguous. CDR3 length: 13 residues. Between the trimmed V and J ends, which lost 4 bases and 6 bases, there was a span of 12 bases. The germline CDR1 and CDR2 sequences are SGHDN and FVKESK. CDR3 nucleotide sequence: TGTGCCAGCAGCCCAACGCGGGGAAATGGCTACACCTTC. Encoded protein: CASSPTRGNGYTF.

On this clonotype: The junction departs from the called germline gene at one end, perhaps through a read error. V is TRBV5-1 and J is TRBJ2-3; a weak D match, TRBD2 (5 bases). The CDR3 contains 14 residues. Germline CDR1 is SGHRS and CDR2 is YFSETQ. CDR3 sequence: CTSSPLGGTDTQYF. The CDR3 nucleotides read TGCACCAGCAGCCCGTTGGGAGGCACAGATACGCAGTATTTT.

The rearrangement uses TRBV20-1 and TRBJ1-1; TRBD1 agrees at 12 bases. CDR3 length: 16 amino acids. V was clipped by 3 bases and J by 5 bases; unmatched bases: 10. Germline V gives CDR1 DFQATT, CDR2 SNEGSKA (reference sequence). The DNA for the CDR3 is TGCAGTGCTAGTCTCCGGGACAGGGGGCAAGGAACTGAAGCTTTCTTT. It is translated as CSASLRDRGQGTEAFF.

V is TRBV10-3 and J is TRBJ2-1; 13 positions match TRBD2. The CDR3 contains 15 residues. Germline CDR1 ENHRY, CDR2 SYGVKD. V was pared by 6 bases and J by 5 bases, with 4 bases of the junction left unmatched. CDR3 sequence (DNA): TGTGCCATCAGCCGACTAGCGGGGGGACACAATGAGCAGTTCTTC. The encoded protein is CAISRLAGGHNEQFF.

The gene calls are TRBV20-1 and TRBJ1-5; 7 positions match TRBD1. The V segment lost 4 bases and the J segment 7 bases; nucleotides outside the gene matches: 10. The CDR3 covers 14 residues. Germline CDR1 is DFQATT and CDR2 is SNEGSKA (reference sequence). CDR3 loop: CSAKTGQERQPQHF. The CDR3 DNA sequence: TGCAGTGCTAAGACCGGACAGGAAAGGCAGCCCCAGCATTTT.

CDR3 DNA: TGTGCCAGCAGTGTACCAGACACCACAGATACGCAGTATTTT. Its protein product is CASSVPDTTDTQYF. The chain carries TRBV12-3 or TRBV12-4 and TRBJ2-3; D not resolved. The CDR3 totals 14 residues. The V gene lost 5 bases and the J gene lost 2 bases, with 11 bases spanning the gap.

This clonotype was seen just once. V is TRBV27 and J is TRBJ2-3; D remains unclear. Trimming took 5 bases from V and 5 from J, leaving 11 bases between them. The CDR3 sequence is 13 residues long. In germline, CDR1 is MNHEY, CDR2 SMNVEV (reference sequence). The CDR3 is CASSLWVGDTQYF. CDR3 nucleotide sequence: TGTGCCAGCAGTCTTTGGGTGGGAGATACGCAGTATTTT.

The chain carries TRBV4-2 and TRBJ2-7; the D gene is possibly TRBD2 (5 bases). There are 15 residues in the CDR3. Germline CDR1 is LGHNA and CDR2 is YNFKEQ. V was cut by 4 bases and J by 1 base, with 14 bases left in between. The CDR3 DNA follows: TGTGCCAGCAGCCCTACCGAGGGAGAGTCCTACGAGCAGTACTTC. This codes for CASSPTEGESYEQYF.

This clonotype has just a few counts. The chain is built from TRBV27 and TRBJ2-1; D not resolved. The germline V gene encodes CDR1 MNHEY and CDR2 SMNVEV (reference sequence). The CDR3 has 13 residues. The V gene lost 2 bases and the J gene lost 9 bases, with 11 bases spanning the gap. The CDR3 is CASSLRAPTEQFF. DNA of the CDR3: TGTGCCAGCAGTTTAAGGGCCCCGACTGAGCAGTTCTTC.

The chain carries TRBV27 and TRBJ2-5, with D perhaps assigned TRBD1 or TRBD2 (5 bases each). The germline V and J ends were trimmed by 5 bases and 5 bases, with 12 bases remaining between them. Germline loops: CDR1 MNHEY, CDR2 SMNVEV (reference sequence). CDR3 size: 13 residues. Here the CDR3 DNA reads TGTGCCAGCAGTGAGGGGACGGGGGAGACCCAGTACTTC. This codes for CASSEGTGETQYF.

This clonotype has more than one count but fewer than ten. The rearrangement uses TRBV7-8 and TRBJ2-5; no clear D. The CDR3 loop spans 16 amino acids. Trimming left V 2 bases short and J 2 bases short, with 15 bases between. CDR1 is SGHVS and CDR2 is FQNEAQ in the germline V gene. The CDR3 DNA reads as TGTGCCAGCAGCTTACGAAGGGTCGTGGGTCAAGAGACCCAGTACTTC. Translation gives CASSLRRVVGQETQYF.